Each of the 22 T cell receptor beta chains below was sequenced from the same sample in a study of T-cell memory formation after mild COVID-19. TCRdb analysed the 5' RACE reads with MiXCR anew, one entry per CDR3 protein. Among over 350,000 distinct CDR3 sequences listed, around 24% were seen once. Sequencing was performed on PBMCs or a T cell subset sorted from them (not recorded which). The receptor source for this set is an adult woman who had mild COVID-19 (a few samples of this study predate the infection). Cell type and time point are not known.

This clonotype was observed a handful of times. The J gene is TRBJ2-3, the V gene TRBV6-6, with TRBD2 as a possible D gene (6 bases). The V end lost 2 bases, the J end lost 1 base, and 19 bases lay between the germline ends. Germline V lookup: CDR1 MNHNY, CDR2 SVGAGI (reference sequence). This CDR3 region has 18 residues. The DNA for the CDR3 is TGTGCCAGCAGTTACCCGACCCCGGAAAGCGGGCGCACAGATACGCAGTATTTT. Its protein product is CASSYPTPESGRTDTQYF.

The V and J genes are TRBV5-1 and TRBJ2-5; a weak D match, TRBD2 (5 bases). Trimming left V 4 bases short and J 2 bases short, with 18 bases between. The CDR3 has 16 amino acids. Germline loops: CDR1 SGHRS, CDR2 YFSETQ. For the CDR3, the DNA is TGCGCCAGCAGCCGCCAAGCGGCAGCCGTTCAAGAGACCCAGTACTTC. It is translated as CASSRQAAAVQETQYF.

The chain has TRBV7-3 and TRBJ2-3; 13 bases are a match to TRBD2. Germline CDR1 and CDR2: SGHTA and FQGTGA. This CDR3 has 16 amino acids. V lost 5 bases and J lost 4; bases outside the gene matches: 6. CDR3 DNA sequence: TGTGCCAGCAGCCTACTAGCGGGAGGGGGCCCAGATACGCAGTATTTT. Encoded protein: CASSLLAGGGPDTQYF.

This clonotype was counted between two and nine times. This chain links TRBV4-1 with TRBJ1-5, with 8 bases that match TRBD1. Germline V gene data show CDR1 as MGHRA and CDR2 as YSYEKL. V trimming: 4 bases; J trimming: 7 bases; junction bases outside the gene matches: 6. There are 14 residues in the CDR3. Written as DNA, the CDR3 is TGCGCCAGCAGCCTCTCCGGGACAGGACAGCCCCAGCATTTT. Residues: CASSLSGTGQPQHF.

The CDR3 region has the DNA TGTGCCAGCGGGAGTACATTCTCGGAGACCCAGTACTTC. This codes for CASGSTFSETQYF. The chain recombines TRBV11-1 with TRBJ2-5; possible D gene TRBD2, 5 bases. Trimming removed 8 bases at V and 5 bases at J, with 15 bases between. The CDR3 is made up of 13 amino acids. Per the germline V gene, CDR1 is SGHAT and CDR2 is FQDESV (reference sequence).

The rearrangement links TRBV6-6 to TRBJ1-2; D gene ambiguous. V dropped 7 bases and J dropped 2 bases, with 17 bases sitting between them. The CDR3 extends over 15 amino acids. The germline V gene has CDR1 MNHNY and CDR2 SVGAGI (reference sequence). The CDR3 coding sequence is TGTGCCAGCACCTTAATGGACGGGATCAACTATGGCTACACCTTC. Translated: CASTLMDGINYGYTF.

This clonotype was observed a handful of times. The chain has TRBV20-1 and TRBJ2-1, with no clear D. This CDR3 comprises 17 residues. V shed 5 bases and J shed 4 bases, with 24 bases lying between them. Germline CDR1 is DFQATT and CDR2 is SNEGSKA (reference sequence). The chain's CDR3 is CSAVPLFQDRPYNEQFF. The CDR3 DNA follows: TGCAGTGCTGTCCCGTTGTTTCAGGACCGACCATACAATGAGCAGTTCTTC.

The chain carries TRBV7-9 and TRBJ1-1; tentatively, D is TRBD1 (5 bases). This CDR3 region has 12 residues. Trimming left V 3 bases short and J 7 bases short, with 9 bases between. CDR1 and CDR2 (germline): SEHNR, FQNEAQ (reference sequence). The CDR3 spells CASSFGQGEAFF. The DNA for the CDR3 is TGTGCCAGCAGCTTTGGCCAGGGTGAAGCTTTCTTT.

The rearrangement links TRBV2 to TRBJ2-3; 8 bases match TRBD2. In germline, CDR1 is SNHLY, CDR2 FYNNEI. V lost 7 bases to trimming and J lost 4 bases; unmatched junction nucleotides: 13. CDR3 length: 16 residues. The CDR3 sequence is CASIRKAGVIPDTQYF. CDR3 coding DNA: TGTGCCAGCATAAGAAAAGCGGGGGTGATCCCAGATACGCAGTATTTT.

This rearrangement joins TRBV5-5 to TRBJ1-2; 9 nucleotides match TRBD1. This CDR3 is 14 amino acids long. Germline-derived CDR1 and CDR2 are SGHKS and YYEKEE (reference sequence). After removal of 4 bases from V and 6 bases from J, the junction contained 7 bases not matched to a gene. DNA for the CDR3: TGTGCCAGCAGCCCCAGTACAGGGGGCCATGGCTACACCTTC. This translates into CASSPSTGGHGYTF.

V usage is TRBV11-3 and J usage is TRBJ2-1, with TRBD2 identical over 10 bases. CDR1 is SGHNT and CDR2 is YENEEA in the germline V gene. The V segment lost 1 base and the J segment 1 base; nucleotides outside the gene matches: 7. This CDR3 contains 18 residues. In DNA form, the CDR3 reads TGTGCCAGCAGCTTAGGGGGTCTAGCGGGAGTTTCCTACAATGAGCAGTTCTTC. It translates to CASSLGGLAGVSYNEQFF. Variable domain in full (rest from reference TRBV11-3 and TRBJ2-1): EAGVVQSPRYKIIEKKQPVAFWCNPISGHNTLYWYLQNLGQGPELLIRYENEEAVDDSQLPKDRFSAERLKGVDSTLKIQPAELGDSAVYLCASSLGGLAGVSYNEQFFGPGTRLTVL.

This clonotype turned up a few times. This rearrangement joins TRBV5-1 to TRBJ2-1; D perhaps matches TRBD1 (6 bases). This CDR3 comprises 14 residues. Germline loops: CDR1 SGHRS, CDR2 YFSETQ. V lost 5 bases and J 6 bases, leaving 15 bases between the germline ends. The CDR3 DNA reads as TGCGCCAGCAGTTACAGGGATGGGTTCAATGAGCAGTTCTTC. Translating it yields CASSYRDGFNEQFF.

The chain employs TRBV3-1 and TRBJ1-2; 7 bases are a match to TRBD1. The V segment lost 5 bases and the J segment 4 bases; nucleotides outside the gene matches: 7. The CDR3 contains 14 residues. Germline V gene lookup returns CDR1 LGHDT and CDR2 YNNKEL (reference sequence). The CDR3 loop is CASSGRGTIYGYTF. In DNA form, the CDR3 reads TGTGCCAGCAGCGGCAGGGGGACCATCTATGGCTACACCTTC.

This chain joins TRBV4-1 and TRBJ2-7; a weak D match, TRBD2 (7 bases). V was clipped by 1 base and J by 2 bases, with 18 bases between them. The germline V gene encodes CDR1 MGHRA and CDR2 YSYEKL. This CDR3 has 17 amino acids. CDR3 bases: TGCGCCAGCAGCCAAGTAGCTAGGGGGGGCGAAGCCTACGAGCAGTACTTC. Amino acid sequence: CASSQVARGGEAYEQYF.

This clonotype was counted only a few times. The chain carries TRBV11-3 and TRBJ1-2, with TRBD1 as a possible D gene (5 bases). Trimming pared 0 bases from V and 5 bases from J, leaving 13 bases between. The length of the CDR3 is 15 residues. Germline CDR1 is SGHNT and CDR2 is YENEEA. In DNA form, the CDR3 reads TGTGCCAGCAGCTTAGATCCAGGGACCGGTTATGGCTACACCTTC. This translates into CASSLDPGTGYGYTF.

Only a few counts were recorded for this clonotype. This chain links TRBV7-6 with TRBJ2-6; 10 bases are a match to TRBD1. The V gene's germline CDR1 is SGHVS and CDR2 FNYEAQ. V dropped 1 base and J dropped 10; count of bases not matched to a gene: 10. CDR3 size: 17 residues. CDR3 sequence (DNA): TGTGCCAGCAGCTTAGGGGTCACCGGGACAGGGGTAAACGTCCTGACTTTC. It is translated as CASSLGVTGTGVNVLTF.

The table lists this clonotype with a few counts. The chain uses TRBV5-6 and TRBJ2-6; D is unresolved. V lost 4 bases, J lost 1 base, and 9 bases lay in between. The CDR3 is 15 amino acids. Germline assignment: CDR1 SGHDT and CDR2 YYEEEE. The CDR3 DNA is TGTGCCAGCAGCGCACTGCCGTCTGGGGCCAACGTCCTGACTTTC. Amino acids: CASSALPSGANVLTF.

This clonotype turned up a few times. The rearrangement joins TRBV29-1 to TRBJ2-3, with D tentatively TRBD1 (5 bases). The CDR3 totals 15 residues. V lost 4 bases and J lost 1, with 15 bases in between. The V gene's germline CDR1 is SQVTM and CDR2 ANQGSEA. In DNA form, the CDR3 reads TGCAGCGTTGTAGGGGTAAAGGGTGGCACAGATACGCAGTATTTT. It yields the protein CSVVGVKGGTDTQYF.

This clonotype occurred a few times. V and J are TRBV5-1 and TRBJ2-7; 9 bases agree with TRBD1. CDR3 length: 15 residues. From germline, CDR1 is SGHRS and CDR2 YFSETQ. The ends lost 4 bases at V and 5 bases at J; junction bases unmatched: 10. CDR3 in amino acids: CASSASGTGYDEQYF. For the CDR3, the DNA is TGCGCCAGCAGCGCCTCCGGGACAGGGTATGACGAGCAGTACTTC.

J is TRBJ2-1 and V is TRBV4-3, with TRBD2 matching over 7 bases. CDR1 and CDR2 from the germline V gene are LGHNA and YSLEER. The CDR3 length is 15 residues. J was trimmed by 7 bases and V by 1 base; bases with no gene match: 7. CDR3 bases: TGCGCCAGCAGCCAAGTGGTGGGAGGGCCGAATGAGCAGTTCTTC. This encodes CASSQVVGGPNEQFF.

This clonotype came up a few times. The chain uses TRBV24-1 and TRBJ2-2, with D unresolved. The germline V and J ends were trimmed by 3 bases and 5 bases, with 3 bases remaining between them. The germline V gene encodes CDR1 KGHDR and CDR2 SFDVKD. The CDR3 is 12 residues long. CDR3 nucleotide sequence: TGTGCCACCAGTGATGGAACCGGGGAGCTGTTTTTT. It is translated as CATSDGTGELFF.

This clonotype was recorded a few times. The V gene is TRBV5-6, the J gene TRBJ1-5; no clear D gene. The length of the CDR3 is 13 residues. Germline lookup yields CDR1 SGHDT and CDR2 YYEEEE. V dropped 3 bases and J dropped 6 bases, with 10 bases sitting between them. The CDR3 DNA reads TGTGCCAGCAGCTCCGGCGCAGGTCAGCCCCAGCATTTT. This codes for CASSSGAGQPQHF.